One T cell receptor beta chain is described in this entry. The antigen this receptor binds is unknown. No base qualities exist here, and no much larger clone lies one base off it. One collaborating source in Seattle enrolled patients during active infection and followed them longitudinally through the course of disease. Collaborating institutions collected whole blood in K2EDTA tubes following their own protocols. For TCRbeta analysis, collaborator samples were shipped as frozen whole blood, as isolated PBMCs, or as DNA extracted from either sample type. The immunoSEQ Assay, a bias-controlled multiplex PCR, was used to amplify TCRbeta CDR3 regions from genomic DNA. Processing in the source paper ran as follows. The number of nucleated cells in each sample was estimated from the amplification of reference gene primers within the assay. To quantify the absolute abundance of each unique TCRbeta CDR3 rearrangement, sequence reads were collapsed and filtered. For each sample, productive Simpson clonality was calculated as the square root of Simpson's diversity index across productive rearrangements. This immuneACCESS table, as held by TCRdb, lists in-frame sequences with V and J called but not all clones. Of the missing ones, under half trace to an unresolved V gene in checked studies; the others have no known cause. V, J and clone size are those of that table, while D and trimming were read from the DNA. The sample table contains 120,000 to 150,000 clones; only one count was recorded for roughly 89% of them. The top ten hold around 9.5% of the sample.

The data were taken from a study of blood T cell repertoires in COVID-19 (TCRdb year 2020). As for the study more broadly: Samples covering the acute and convalescent phases of COVID-19 were provided by collaborators in the United States, Italy and Spain. The samples were drawn from the first 160 participants of the ongoing ImmuneRACE study and from about 1,200 subjects provided by 6 global collaborators. The dataset comprised deeply sampled blood TCRbeta repertoires from subjects exposed to, actively infected with, or recovered from COVID-19. The material from the prospective study consisted of cDNA or gDNA derived from T cells, B-cell-depleted T cells, or PBMCs. Where available, HLA class I and class II types were taken from metadata supplied by the sample provider and were not determined by assay-based typing. Sample metadata almost always included a de-identified subject ID, COVID-19 status, age in years and sex. The repertoires were released in a freely available public database intended as a resource for research on the immune response to SARS-CoV-2. Study-wide conclusions, independent of this receptor: The amount of clinical and demographic metadata varied by source and participant and was provided uncurated.

Per the germline V gene, SGHVS is the CDR1 and FQNEAQ is the CDR2. The CDR3 starts with the cysteine, ends with the phenylalanine, and has 14 residues. The read is trimmed to its CDR3 DNA, 42 bases read in frame from base 1. V trim: 3 bases; J trim: 4 bases; unmatched bases: 5. The clonotype originates from a man in his thirties or forties with COVID-19, enrolled during active disease. Rearrangement joined TRBV7-8 to TRBJ2-7, and 8 bases in between align with TRBD2. Source material: peripheral blood. The CDR3 region: CASSLQRELYEQYF. The nucleotide sequence is given as TGTGCCAGCAGCTTGCAGCGGGAGTTATACGAGCAGTACTTC.